This T cell receptor (beta chain) derives from a study of blood T cell repertoires in COVID-19. As for the study in general: Specimens from acute and convalescent COVID-19 originated in the United States, Italy and Spain.

As regards this clone: This sample also contains other DNA sequences that code for the same CDR3.

This CDR3 is 13 amino acids long. V was clipped by 9 bases and J by 8 bases, with 16 bases between them. Germline CDR1 reads LNHDA; CDR2 reads SQIVND (reference sequence). Measured with immunoSEQ multiplex PCR; TCRdb has only the in-frame clones, and not every one. The top ten hold 1.1% of the sample, which has 350,000 to 550,000 clones, roughly nine tenths seen once. Input material: PBMCs or T cells enriched from blood (not recorded which). This clonotype was sampled from a young man who had recovered from COVID-19. The chain joins TRBV19 to TRBJ1-4, with D possibly matching TRBD1 (6 bases). CDR3 residues: CASSSRQVEKLFF. DNA of the CDR3: TGTGCCAGCAGTTCAAGACAGGTGGAAAAACTGTTTTTT.